Listed here is a single T cell receptor (beta chain). In the authors' workflow: Reference gene primer amplification gave nucleated cell count estimates. Using immunoSEQ multiplex PCR, the repertoire was profiled, and TCRdb retains in-frame clones only, with some absent. That table is the source of V, J and clone size, and D and trimming were worked out from the DNA. The sample has approximately 300,000 clones, around 89% seen once. This record comes from a study of blood T cell repertoires in COVID-19. Looking at the study overall: From T cells, B-cell-depleted T cells, or PBMCs came the material, which was cDNA or gDNA.

Sequences were obtained from peripheral blood. This clonotype originated in a man between 18 and 29 years old who had recovered from COVID-19.

The CDR3 DNA sequence: TGTGCCAGCAGAACGGGGTTTGGGGATCAGCCCCAGCATTTT. It translates to CASRTGFGDQPQHF. V is TRBV5-5 and J is TRBJ1-5; D is ambiguous. The CDR3 spans 14 residues. Trimming pared 5 bases from V and 5 bases from J, leaving 14 bases between. From germline, CDR1 is SGHKS and CDR2 YYEKEE (reference sequence).